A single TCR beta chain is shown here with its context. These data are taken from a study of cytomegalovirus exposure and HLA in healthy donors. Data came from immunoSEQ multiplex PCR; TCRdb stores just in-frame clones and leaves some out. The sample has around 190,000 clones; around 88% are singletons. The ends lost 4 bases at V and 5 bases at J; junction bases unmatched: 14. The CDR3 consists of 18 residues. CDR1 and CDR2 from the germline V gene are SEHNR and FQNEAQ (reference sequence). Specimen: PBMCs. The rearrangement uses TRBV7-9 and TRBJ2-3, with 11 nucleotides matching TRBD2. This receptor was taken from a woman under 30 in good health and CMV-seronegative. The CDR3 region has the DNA TGTGCCAGCAGCTCCGCATCCGGACTAGCGGGCGCCCTAGATACGCAGTATTTT. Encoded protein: CASSSASGLAGALDTQYF.